This T cell receptor (beta chain) was captured by sequencing in a study of blood T cell repertoires in COVID-19. At the level of the study: Samples of COVID-19 (acute and convalescent) were obtained from the United States, Italy and Spain. T cells, B-cell-depleted T cells, or PBMCs supplied cDNA or gDNA.

TCRdb's copy holds only in-frame clones and misses some; the assay was immunoSEQ multiplex PCR. The sample contains hundreds of thousands of clones, 75% to 90% of which appear only once. The TCR comes from a young woman with active or convalescent COVID-19. Material for sequencing was peripheral blood.

CDR3 DNA sequence: TGTGCCTGGAGTTCCATTTTCTCTGGAAACACCATATATTTT. This codes for CAWSSIFSGNTIYF. This chain connects TRBV30 to TRBJ1-3; D is undetermined. Looked up from germline, CDR1 is GTSNPN and CDR2 is SVGIG (reference sequence). This CDR3 spans 14 amino acids. V lost 2 bases to trimming and J lost 0 bases, with 8 bases between them. The whole variable domain, filled in from reference TRBV30 and TRBJ1-3, reads SQTIHQWPATLVQPVGSPLSLECTVEGTSNPNLYWYRQAAGRGLQLLFYSVGIGQISSEVPQNLSASRPQDRQFILSSKKLLLSDSGFYLCAWSSIFSGNTIYFGEGSWLTVV.